This T cell receptor (beta chain) was sequenced during a study of blood T cell repertoires in COVID-19. Study as a whole: The study drew acute and convalescent COVID-19 samples from the United States, Italy and Spain. T cells, B-cell-depleted T cells, or PBMCs provided the cDNA or gDNA that served as material.

This clone was recorded a few times. Authors' methods: How many nucleated cells were present was estimated from reference gene primer amplification. This table comes from immunoSEQ multiplex PCR, and its TCRdb copy is limited to in-frame clones, with some not included. For V, J and clone size, that table is used; D and trimming come from the DNA. The sample lists some 74,000 clones; around four fifths were seen once. Trimming at V came to 1 base and at J to 7 bases, leaving 6 bases not matched to a gene. This CDR3 is 15 amino acids long. Germline V gene data show CDR1 as MDHEN and CDR2 as SYDVKM. The TCR originated in a woman of 80 years or more with acute or convalescent COVID-19. This chain links TRBV28 with TRBJ2-1; the match to TRBD2 covers 8 bases. Sequencing input: peripheral blood. CDR3 DNA: TGTGCCAGCAGTTTATTCGGGAGGGTCGGTAATGAGCAGTTCTTC. Its translation is CASSLFGRVGNEQFF.